The entry that follows covers one T cell receptor beta chain sequence. What it binds is unknown. The authors ran a second PCR of about 6 to 11 cycles using a sample-barcoded 5' primer and a J-beta primer mix. TCRdb called the 5' RACE reads again in MiXCR, with one record for every CDR3 protein. The data hold 1,800,000 or so distinct CDR3 sequences, with about two fifths observed a single time. These data are taken from a study of blood T cells in healthy people across ages. Study-wide findings and caveats: Researchers deemed the diversity estimates from one million T cells underestimates. No one knew whether donors had CMV, which possibly confounded expanded clonotype changes.

CDR3 length equals 15 residues. In germline, CDR1 is SGHTA, CDR2 FQGTGA. In each sample, at least 7 million PBMCs were isolated. With each sample, at least 5 micrograms of total RNA were extracted. The TCR comes from a human donor in good health. Sequenced material: blood. This sequence joins TRBV7-3 and TRBJ2-6; possibly TRBD1 or TRBD2 for D (6 bases each). The CDR3 coding sequence is TGTGCTGGCAGCTTAAGGGGGGCTGGGGCCAACGTCCTGACTTTC. Translated, it gives CAGSLRGAGANVLTF.